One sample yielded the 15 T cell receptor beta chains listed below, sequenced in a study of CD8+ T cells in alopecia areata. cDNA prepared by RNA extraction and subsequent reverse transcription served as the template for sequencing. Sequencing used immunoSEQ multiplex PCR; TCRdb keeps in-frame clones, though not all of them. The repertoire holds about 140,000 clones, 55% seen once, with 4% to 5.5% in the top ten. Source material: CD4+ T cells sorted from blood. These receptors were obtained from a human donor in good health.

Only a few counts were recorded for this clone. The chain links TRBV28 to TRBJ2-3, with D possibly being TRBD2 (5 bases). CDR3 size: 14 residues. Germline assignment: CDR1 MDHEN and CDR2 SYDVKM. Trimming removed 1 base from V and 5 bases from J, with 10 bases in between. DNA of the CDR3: TGTGCCAGCAGTTTATCGGGATTGAGAGATACGCAGTATTTT. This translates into CASSLSGLRDTQYF.

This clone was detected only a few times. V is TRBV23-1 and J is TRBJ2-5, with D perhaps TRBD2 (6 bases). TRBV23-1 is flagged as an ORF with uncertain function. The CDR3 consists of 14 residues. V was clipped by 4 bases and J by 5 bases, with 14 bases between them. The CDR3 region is CASSRPWEAETQYF. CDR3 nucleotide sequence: TGCGCCAGCAGTCGTCCCTGGGAGGCGGAGACCCAGTACTTC.

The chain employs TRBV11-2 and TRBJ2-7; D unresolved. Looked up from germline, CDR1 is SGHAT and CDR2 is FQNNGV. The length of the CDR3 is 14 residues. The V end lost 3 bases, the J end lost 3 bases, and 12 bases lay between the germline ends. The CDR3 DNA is TGTGCCAGCAGCTTTAGTTTCGCGGACTACGAGCAGTACTTC. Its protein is CASSFSFADYEQYF.

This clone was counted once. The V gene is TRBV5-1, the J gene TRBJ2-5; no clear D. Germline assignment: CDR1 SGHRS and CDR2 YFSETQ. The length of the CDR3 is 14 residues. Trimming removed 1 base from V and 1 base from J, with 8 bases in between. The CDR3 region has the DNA TGCGCCAGCAGCTTGAGAGGTAGCCAAGAGACCCAGTACTTC. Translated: CASSLRGSQETQYF.

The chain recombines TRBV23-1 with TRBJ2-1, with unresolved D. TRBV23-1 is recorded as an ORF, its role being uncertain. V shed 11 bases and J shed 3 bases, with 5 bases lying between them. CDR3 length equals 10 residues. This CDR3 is CAQDYNEQFF. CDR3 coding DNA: TGCGCCCAGGACTACAATGAGCAGTTCTTC.

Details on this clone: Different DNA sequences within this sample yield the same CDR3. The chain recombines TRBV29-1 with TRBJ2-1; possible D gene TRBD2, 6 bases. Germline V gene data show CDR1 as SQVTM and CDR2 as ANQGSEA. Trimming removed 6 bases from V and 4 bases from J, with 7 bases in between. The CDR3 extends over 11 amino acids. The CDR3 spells CSVRGYNEQFF. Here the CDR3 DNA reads TGCAGCGTCCGGGGGTACAATGAGCAGTTCTTC.

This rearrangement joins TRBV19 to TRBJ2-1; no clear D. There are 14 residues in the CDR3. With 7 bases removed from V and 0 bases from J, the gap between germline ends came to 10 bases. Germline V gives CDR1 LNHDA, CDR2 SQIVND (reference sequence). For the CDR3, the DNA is TGTGCCAGTAAGTCGCCCTTCTCCTACAATGAGCAGTTCTTC. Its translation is CASKSPFSYNEQFF.

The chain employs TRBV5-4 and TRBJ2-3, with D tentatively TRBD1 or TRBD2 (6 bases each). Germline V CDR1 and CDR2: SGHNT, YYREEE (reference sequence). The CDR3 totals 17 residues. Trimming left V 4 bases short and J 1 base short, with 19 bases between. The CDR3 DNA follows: TGTGCCAGCAGCAGGGGGACTGCGAATTGGGGCACAGATACGCAGTATTTT. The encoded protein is CASSRGTANWGTDTQYF. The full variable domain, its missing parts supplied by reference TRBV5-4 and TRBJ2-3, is ETGVTQSPTHLIKTRGQQVTLRCSSQSGHNTVSWYQQALGQGPQFIFQYYREEENGRGNFPPRFSGLQFPNYSSELNVNALELDDSALYLCASSRGTANWGTDTQYFGPGTRLTVL.

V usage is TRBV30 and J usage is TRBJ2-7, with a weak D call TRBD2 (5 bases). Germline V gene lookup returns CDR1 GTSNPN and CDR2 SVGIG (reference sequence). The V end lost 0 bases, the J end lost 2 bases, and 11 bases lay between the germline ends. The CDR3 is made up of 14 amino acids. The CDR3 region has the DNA TGTGCCTGGAGTGTTGGCGGGTCGACCTACGAGCAGTACTTC. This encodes CAWSVGGSTYEQYF.

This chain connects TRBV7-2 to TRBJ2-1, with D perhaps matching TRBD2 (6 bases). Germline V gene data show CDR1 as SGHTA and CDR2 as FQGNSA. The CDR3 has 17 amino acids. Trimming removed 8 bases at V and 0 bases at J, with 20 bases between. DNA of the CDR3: TGTGCCAGCGCACCGCGGGTACGGAGGGCCTCCTACAATGAGCAGTTCTTC. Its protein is CASAPRVRRASYNEQFF. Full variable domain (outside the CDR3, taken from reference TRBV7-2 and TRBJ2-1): GAGVSQSPSNKVTEKGKDVELRCDPISGHTALYWYRQSLGQGLEFLIYFQGNSAPDKSGLPSDRFSAERTGGSVSTLTIQRTQQEDSAVYLCASAPRVRRASYNEQFFGPGTRLTVL.

CDR3 nucleotide sequence: TGCAGCGTTGAGTACGTCCAAGAGACCCAGTACTTC. It encodes CSVEYVQETQYF. The rearrangement links TRBV29-1 to TRBJ2-5; D remains unclear. The CDR3 has 12 amino acids. V dropped 3 bases and J dropped 1 base, with 6 bases sitting between them. Germline V CDR1 and CDR2: SQVTM, ANQGSEA.

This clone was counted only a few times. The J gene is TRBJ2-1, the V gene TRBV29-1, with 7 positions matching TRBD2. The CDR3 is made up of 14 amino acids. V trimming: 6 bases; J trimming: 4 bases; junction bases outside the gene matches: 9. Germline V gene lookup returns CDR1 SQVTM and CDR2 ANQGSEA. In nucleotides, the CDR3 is TGCAGCGTCGGAGAAGCGGGAACTTACAATGAGCAGTTCTTC. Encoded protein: CSVGEAGTYNEQFF.

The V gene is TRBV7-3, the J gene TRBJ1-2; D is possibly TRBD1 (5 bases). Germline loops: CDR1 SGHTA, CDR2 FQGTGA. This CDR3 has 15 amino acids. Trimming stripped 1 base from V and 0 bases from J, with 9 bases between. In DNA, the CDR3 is TGTGCCAGCAGCTTAAGCGGGGGTACTAACTATGGCTACACCTTC. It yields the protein CASSLSGGTNYGYTF.

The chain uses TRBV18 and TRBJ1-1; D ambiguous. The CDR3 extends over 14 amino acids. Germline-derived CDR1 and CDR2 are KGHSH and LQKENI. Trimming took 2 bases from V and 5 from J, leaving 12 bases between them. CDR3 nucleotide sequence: TGTGCCAGCTCACCAAGGAGGGCCTCAACTGAAGCTTTCTTT. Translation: CASSPRRASTEAFF.

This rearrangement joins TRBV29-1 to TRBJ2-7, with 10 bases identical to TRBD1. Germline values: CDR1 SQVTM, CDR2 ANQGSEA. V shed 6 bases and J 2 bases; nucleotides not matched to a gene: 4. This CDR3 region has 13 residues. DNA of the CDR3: TGCAGCGTCTCCGGGACAGGGGCCTACGAGCAGTACTTC. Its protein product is CSVSGTGAYEQYF.